This is a list of T cell receptor beta chains from one sample in a study of a mutant IDH1 vaccine in newly diagnosed glioma. Repertoires were generated with immunoSEQ multiplex PCR, while TCRdb's copy carries only in-frame clones and drops some. The table records roughly 57,000 clones, roughly 90% of them present only once. Their target antigens are unknown. The specimen comprised PBMCs, sampled from a glioma patient whose treatment included an IDH1 peptide vaccine. The receptors originated from a man in his forties with glioma. The CDR3 runs from the conserved cysteine through the conserved F or W. D genes are given only for firm matches. The size entry is marked missing in some rows and otherwise reads once, few, many or a size class.

-,TRBJ2-3,TRBV7-6,-,TGTGCCAGCAGCAAGCTGGGGGATACGCAGTATTTT,CASSKLGDTQYF
-,TRBJ2-2,TRBV7-6,TRBD1,TGTGCCAGCAGCTTAATGGCTTCTGGGACAGGGGGACGTACCGGGGAGCTGTTTTTT,CASSLMASGTGGRTGELFF
-,TRBJ1-1,TRBV5-4,-,TGTGCCAGCAGCATATTAGGGGCGCCAGGGTTTGAAGCTTTCTTT,CASSILGAPGFEAFF
-,TRBJ1-3,TRBV30,-,TGTGCCTGGAGTATACAGGGAGGACGCACCATATATTTT,CAWSIQGGRTIYF
-,TRBJ2-1,TRBV10-3,-,TGTGCCATCAGTTTGACGTCTAGGGATGAGCAGTTCTTC,CAISLTSRDEQFF
-,TRBJ1-1,TRBV6-5,-,TGTGCCAGCGGGGTGGCGCGATACACTGAAGCTTTCTTT,CASGVARYTEAFF
-,TRBJ1-5,TRBV15,TRBD1,TGTGCCACCAGCAGGCGGGGGACAGGGGGCAATCAGCCCCAGCATTTT,CATSRRGTGGNQPQHF
-,TRBJ1-3,TRBV5-1,-,TGCGCCAGCAGCTTGTTCCCACAAGGGGGGTCCGGTGACCCCGTTTTTTTT,CASSLFPQGGSGDPVFF
-,TRBJ1-4,TRBV9,-,TGTGCCAGCAGCGGTGGGGGGGCGCAGGAAAAACTGTTTTTT,CASSGGGAQEKLFF
once,TRBJ2-3,TRBV7-2,TRBD1,TGTGCCAGCAGCTTAAGGACAGGGGGCTTTGGCACAGATACGCAGTATTTT,CASSLRTGGFGTDTQYF
-,TRBJ2-2,TRBV11-3,-,TGTGCCAGCAGCCCATATACCGAGGGGGGGGAGCTGTTTTTT,CASSPYTEGGELFF
-,TRBJ1-1,TRBV5-6,-,TGTGCCAGCAGCCGGCGAGGGAACACTGAAGCTTTCTTT,CASSRRGNTEAFF
-,TRBJ1-2,TRBV28,TRBD1,TGTGCCAGCAGGGGACAGGGTAATGGCTACACCTTC,CASRGQGNGYTF
-,TRBJ2-1,TRBV5-1,TRBD2,TGCGCCAGCAGCTCAATTAGCGGGACCGGCCTCAATGAGCAGTTCTTC,CASSSISGTGLNEQFF